This T cell receptor (beta chain) appears in the sequencing data of a study of cytomegalovirus exposure and HLA in healthy donors. Donors sampled were nominally healthy, though unrecorded immune exposures were likely. Both 60 Vbeta primers and 13 Jbeta primers went into the PCR. Sequenced by immunoSEQ multiplex PCR; TCRdb stores in-frame clones only, minus some. The sample lists around 140,000 clones; about four fifths were seen once. Study-level results: Sequencing artifact likely explains a cluster of highly shared sequence variants. Among TCR sequences, most were rare, though some public TCRs appeared in many donors. Another analysis was done later, and it associated roughly 15,000 TCR beta sequences with HLA alleles at 0.05 false discovery rate.

CDR1 is LGHNT, CDR2 FRNRAP, per germline. The CDR3 has 13 residues. The V and J ends lost 3 bases and 8 bases, in that order; junction bases with no gene match: 6. For this clone: What it recognizes is unknown.

The sequenced sample consisted of PBMCs. The V call is TRBV12-5, the J call TRBJ1-2; 7 nucleotides align to TRBD1. This TCR was sampled from a man between 18 and 29 years old in good health and CMV-seropositive. The CDR3 region has the DNA TGTGCTAGTGGTTTTGACAGGGCCAAAGGCTACACCTTC. The encoded protein is CASGFDRAKGYTF.